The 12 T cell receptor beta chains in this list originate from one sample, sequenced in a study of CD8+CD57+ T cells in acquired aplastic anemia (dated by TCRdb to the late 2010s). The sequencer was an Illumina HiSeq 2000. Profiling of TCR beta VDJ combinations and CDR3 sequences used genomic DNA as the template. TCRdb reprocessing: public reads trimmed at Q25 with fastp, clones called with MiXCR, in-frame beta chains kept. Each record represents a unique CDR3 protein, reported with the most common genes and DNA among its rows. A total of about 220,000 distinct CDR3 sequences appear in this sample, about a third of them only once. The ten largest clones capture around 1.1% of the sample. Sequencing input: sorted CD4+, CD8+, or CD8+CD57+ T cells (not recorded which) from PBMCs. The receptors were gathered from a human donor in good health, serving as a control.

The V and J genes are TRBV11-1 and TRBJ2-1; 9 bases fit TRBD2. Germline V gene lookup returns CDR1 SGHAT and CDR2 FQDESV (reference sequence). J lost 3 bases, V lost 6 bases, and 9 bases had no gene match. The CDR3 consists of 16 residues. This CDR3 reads CASRYAGGGGYNEQFF. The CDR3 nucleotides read TGTGCCAGCAGATACGCGGGGGGGGGCGGCTACAATGAGCAGTTCTTC.

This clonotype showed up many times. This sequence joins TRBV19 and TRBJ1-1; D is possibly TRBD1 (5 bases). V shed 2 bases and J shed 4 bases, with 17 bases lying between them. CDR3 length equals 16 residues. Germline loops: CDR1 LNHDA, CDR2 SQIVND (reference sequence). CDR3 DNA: TGTGCCAGTAGTATACTCTCCGGGGGGGGAGGCACTGAAGCTTTCTTT. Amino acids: CASSILSGGGGTEAFF.

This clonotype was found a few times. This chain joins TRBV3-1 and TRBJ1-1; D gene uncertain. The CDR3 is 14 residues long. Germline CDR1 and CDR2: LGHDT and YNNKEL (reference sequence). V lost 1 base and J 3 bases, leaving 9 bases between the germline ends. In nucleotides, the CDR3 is TGTGCCAGCAGCCAAGGTTACGGGGACACTGAAGCTTTCTTT. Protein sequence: CASSQGYGDTEAFF. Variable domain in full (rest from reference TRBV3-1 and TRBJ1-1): DTAVSQTPKYLVTQMGNDKSIKCEQNLGHDTMYWYKQDSKKFLKIMFSYNNKELIINETVPNRFSPKSPDKAHLNLHINSLELGDSAVYFCASSQGYGDTEAFFGQGTRLTVV.

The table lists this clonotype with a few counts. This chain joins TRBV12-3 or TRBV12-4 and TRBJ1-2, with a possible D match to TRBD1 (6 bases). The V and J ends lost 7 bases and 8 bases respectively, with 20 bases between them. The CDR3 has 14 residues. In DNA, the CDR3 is TGTGCCAGCACCACTATGGGGGGGACATTAGGCTACACCTTC. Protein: CASTTMGGTLGYTF.

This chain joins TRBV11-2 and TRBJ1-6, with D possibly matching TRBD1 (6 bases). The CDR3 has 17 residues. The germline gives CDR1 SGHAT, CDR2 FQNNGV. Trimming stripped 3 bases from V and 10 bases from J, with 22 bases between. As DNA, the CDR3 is TGTGCCAGCAGCTTGGGGGCCGAAATAAGGGTTTGGTCACCCCTCCACTTT. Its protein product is CASSLGAEIRVWSPLHF.

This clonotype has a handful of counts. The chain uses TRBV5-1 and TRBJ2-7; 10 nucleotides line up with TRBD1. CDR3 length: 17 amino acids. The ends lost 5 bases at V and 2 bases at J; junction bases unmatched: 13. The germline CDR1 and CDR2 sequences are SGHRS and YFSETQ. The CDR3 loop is CASSSRTGGISTYEQYF. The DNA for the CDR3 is TGCGCCAGCAGTTCTAGGACAGGGGGGATCTCCACCTACGAGCAGTACTTC.

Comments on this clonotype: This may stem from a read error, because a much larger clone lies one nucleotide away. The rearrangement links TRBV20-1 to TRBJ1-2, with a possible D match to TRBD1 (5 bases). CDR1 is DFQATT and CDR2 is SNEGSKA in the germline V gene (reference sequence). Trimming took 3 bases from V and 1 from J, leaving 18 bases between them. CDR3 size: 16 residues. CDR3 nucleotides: TGCAGTGCTAGCTTGGCAGGGCCTCGAAATAACTATGGCTACACCTTC. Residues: CSASLAGPRNNYGYTF.

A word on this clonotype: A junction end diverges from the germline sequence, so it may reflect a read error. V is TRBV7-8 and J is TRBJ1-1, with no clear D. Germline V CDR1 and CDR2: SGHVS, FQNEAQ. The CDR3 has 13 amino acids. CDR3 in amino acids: CASSATVNAEAFF. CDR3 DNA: TGTGCCAGCAGTGCTACAGTGAACGCTGAAGCTTTCTTT.

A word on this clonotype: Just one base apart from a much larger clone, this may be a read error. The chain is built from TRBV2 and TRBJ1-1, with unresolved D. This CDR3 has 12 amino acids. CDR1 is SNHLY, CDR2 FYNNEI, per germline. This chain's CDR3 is CDSRPRETEAFF. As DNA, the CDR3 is TGTGACAGCAGACCACGGGAGACTGAAGCTTTCTTT.

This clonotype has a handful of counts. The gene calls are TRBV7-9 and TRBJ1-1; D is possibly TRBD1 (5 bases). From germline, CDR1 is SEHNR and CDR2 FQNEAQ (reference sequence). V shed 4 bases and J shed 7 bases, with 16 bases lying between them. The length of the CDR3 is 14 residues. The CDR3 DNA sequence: TGTGCCAGCAGCTCATGGGAAGGGGTCTTTGAAGCTTTCTTT. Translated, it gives CASSSWEGVFEAFF.

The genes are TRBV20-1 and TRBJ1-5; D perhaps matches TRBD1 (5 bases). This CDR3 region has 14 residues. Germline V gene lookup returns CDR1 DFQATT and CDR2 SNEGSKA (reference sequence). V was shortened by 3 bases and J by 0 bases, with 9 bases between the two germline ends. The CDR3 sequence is CSASAGTSNQPQHF. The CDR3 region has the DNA TGCAGTGCTAGCGCGGGGACTAGCAATCAGCCCCAGCATTTT.

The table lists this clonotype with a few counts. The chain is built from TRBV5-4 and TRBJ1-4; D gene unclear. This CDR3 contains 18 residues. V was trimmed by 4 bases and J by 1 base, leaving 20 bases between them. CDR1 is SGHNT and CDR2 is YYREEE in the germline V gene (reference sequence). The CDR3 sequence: CASSTYGEGRGTNEKLFF. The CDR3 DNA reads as TGTGCCAGCAGCACTTACGGGGAGGGCCGTGGAACTAATGAAAAACTGTTTTTT.